This TCR beta chain was recovered during a study of T-cell reconstitution after alpha-beta-depleted transplantation in children. This CDR3 spans 18 amino acids. Trimming took 0 bases from V and 2 from J; bases not matched to a gene: 12. Germline V gene lookup returns CDR1 SGHAT and CDR2 FQNNGV. As it was prepared, the TCRbeta library received unique molecular identifiers. TCRdb reprocessed the PCR reads with MiXCR, giving one entry per CDR3 protein. The table has 600,000 to 700,000 distinct CDR3 sequences, around 17% seen once. This TCR came from a human donor who donated a stem cell graft to a child with acute myeloid leukemia. V usage is TRBV11-2 and J usage is TRBJ2-5; 7 bases align to TRBD2. The specimen comprised PBMCs from the stem cell graft donor, sampled from the stem cell graft. The chain's CDR3 is CASSLDPNRLAEQETQYF. The CDR3 DNA sequence: TGTGCCAGCAGCTTAGATCCGAACAGACTAGCAGAGCAAGAGACCCAGTACTTC. Together with reference TRBV11-2 and TRBJ2-5, the CDR3 gives the full variable domain: EAGVAQSPRYKIIEKRQSVAFWCNPISGHATLYWYQQILGQGPKLLIQFQNNGVVDDSQLPKDRFSAERLKGVDSTLKIQPAKLEDSAVYLCASSLDPNRLAEQETQYFGPGTRLLVL.